This TCR beta chain was documented in a study of blood T cell repertoires in COVID-19. Per germline, CDR1 SGHVS and CDR2 FQNEAQ. The CDR3 has 17 residues. V lost 5 bases to trimming and J lost 6 bases, with 24 bases between them. Repertoires were generated with immunoSEQ multiplex PCR, while TCRdb's copy carries only in-frame clones and drops some. The sample includes around 330,000 clones, about nine tenths of them seen just once. The TCR sequence derives from a woman younger than 45 with COVID-19, enrolled during active disease. The V call is TRBV7-8, the J call TRBJ2-3; D may be TRBD2 (6 bases). The sample taken for sequencing was peripheral blood. The CDR3 is CASSISPGAGGVDTQYF. DNA of the CDR3: TGTGCCAGCAGCATCTCTCCCGGGGCTGGCGGGGTGGATACGCAGTATTTT.